This TCR beta chain was retrieved from a study of glioma-infiltrating T cells. V dropped 4 bases and J dropped 4; count of bases not matched to a gene: 3. The CDR3 is made up of 13 amino acids. Germline CDR1 and CDR2: LNHDA and SQIVND (reference sequence). TCR alpha and beta CDR3 regions were amplified from RNA using iRepertoire nested multiplex PCR. TCRdb re-derived calls from the multiplex PCR reads in MiXCR, one entry per CDR3 protein. The repertoire consists of fewer than 110,000 distinct CDR3 sequences, with less than 30% occurring once and the leading ten covering around 40%. The chain couples TRBV19 to TRBJ1-2; TRBD1 aligns across 7 bases. This receptor was obtained from a human donor with low-grade glioma or glioblastoma, undergoing nonglioma brain surgery, or in good health (not recorded which). Material for sequencing was glioma tissue, nonneoplastic brain tissue, or PBMCs (not recorded which). The CDR3 is CASSTGTAYGYTF. The CDR3 nucleotides are TGTGCCAGTAGTACCGGGACAGCCTATGGCTACACCTTC.